This T cell receptor (delta chain) was sequenced during a study of gamma-delta chains in newborns, infants, children. TCRdb repeated clone calling on the reads with CATT. The sample lists a few thousand delta-chain clones; approximately 50% were seen once. For this clone: A much larger clone lies one base from this, so it may be a read error.

What was sequenced was blood. The sequence was collected from a child who received the measles vaccine.

The CDR3 reads CACDTVLSWDTLQMFF. The CDR3 DNA is TGTGCCTGTGACACCGTACTCTCCTGGGACACCCTACAGATGTTTTTC. The chain uses TRDV2 and TRDJ3, with D possibly TRDD3 on 5 matching bases. CDR1 and CDR2 (germline): GEAIGNYY, EKD. The CDR3 has 16 amino acids.